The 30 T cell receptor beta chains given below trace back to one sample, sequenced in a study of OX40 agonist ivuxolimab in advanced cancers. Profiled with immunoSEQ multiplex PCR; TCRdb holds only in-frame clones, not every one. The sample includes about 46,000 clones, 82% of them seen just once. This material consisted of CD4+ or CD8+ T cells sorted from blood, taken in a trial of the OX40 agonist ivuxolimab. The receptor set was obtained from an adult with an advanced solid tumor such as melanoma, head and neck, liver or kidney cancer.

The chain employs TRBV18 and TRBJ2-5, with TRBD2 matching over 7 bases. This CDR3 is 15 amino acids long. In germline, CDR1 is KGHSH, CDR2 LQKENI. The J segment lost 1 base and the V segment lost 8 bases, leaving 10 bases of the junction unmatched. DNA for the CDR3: TGTGCCAGCCGAAGCGGAGCGGGGACCCAAGAGACCCAGTACTTC. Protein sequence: CASRSGAGTQETQYF.

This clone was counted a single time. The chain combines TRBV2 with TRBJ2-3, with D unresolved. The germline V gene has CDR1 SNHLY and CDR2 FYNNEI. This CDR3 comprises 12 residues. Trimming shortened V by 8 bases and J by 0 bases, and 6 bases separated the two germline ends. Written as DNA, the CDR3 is TGTGCCAGCGGGCCGAGCACAGATACGCAGTATTTT. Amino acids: CASGPSTDTQYF.

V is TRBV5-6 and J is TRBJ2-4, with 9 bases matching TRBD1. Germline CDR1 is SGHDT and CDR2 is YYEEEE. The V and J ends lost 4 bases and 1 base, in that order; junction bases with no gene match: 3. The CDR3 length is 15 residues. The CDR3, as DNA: TGTGCCAGCAGCAGGACAGGGGCGGCCAAAAACATTCAGTACTTC. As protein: CASSRTGAAKNIQYF.

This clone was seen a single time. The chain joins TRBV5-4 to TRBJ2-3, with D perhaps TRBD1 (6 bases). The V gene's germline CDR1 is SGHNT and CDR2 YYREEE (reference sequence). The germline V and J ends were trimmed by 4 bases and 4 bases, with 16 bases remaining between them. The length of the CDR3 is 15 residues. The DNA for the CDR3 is TGTGCCAGCAGCCTCCGACAGGCGGCGTCAGATACGCAGTATTTT. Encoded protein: CASSLRQAASDTQYF.

Written as DNA, the CDR3 is TGTGCCTGGGGGGAGTTGGCGGGTGGATTAGATACGCAGTATTTT. Translated: CAWGELAGGLDTQYF. The chain recombines TRBV30 with TRBJ2-3; D may be TRBD2 (5 bases). The CDR3 has 15 residues. V was clipped by 5 bases and J by 5 bases, with 20 bases between them. CDR1 and CDR2 (germline): GTSNPN, SVGIG (reference sequence).

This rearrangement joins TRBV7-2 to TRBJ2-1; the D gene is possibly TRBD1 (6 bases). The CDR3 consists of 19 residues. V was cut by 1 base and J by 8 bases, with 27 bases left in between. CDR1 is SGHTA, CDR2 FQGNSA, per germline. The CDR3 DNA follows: TGTGCCAGCAGCTTAGTCTTCACGGCCCGACAGGTCAAAAAGGATGAGCAGTTCTTC. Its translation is CASSLVFTARQVKKDEQFF.

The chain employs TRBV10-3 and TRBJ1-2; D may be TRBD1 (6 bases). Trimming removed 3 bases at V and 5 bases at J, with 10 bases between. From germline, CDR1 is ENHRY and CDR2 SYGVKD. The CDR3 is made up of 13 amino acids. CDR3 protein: CAISDRGQYGYTF. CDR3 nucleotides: TGTGCCATCAGTGACCGCGGACAGTATGGCTACACCTTC.

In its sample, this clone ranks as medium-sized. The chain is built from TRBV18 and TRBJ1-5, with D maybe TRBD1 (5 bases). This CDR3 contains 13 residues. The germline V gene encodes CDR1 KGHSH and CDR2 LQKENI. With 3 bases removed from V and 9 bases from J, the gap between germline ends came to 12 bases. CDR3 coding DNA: TGTGCCAGCTCACCGGGACGGCAATGGCCCCAGCATTTT. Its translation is CASSPGRQWPQHF.

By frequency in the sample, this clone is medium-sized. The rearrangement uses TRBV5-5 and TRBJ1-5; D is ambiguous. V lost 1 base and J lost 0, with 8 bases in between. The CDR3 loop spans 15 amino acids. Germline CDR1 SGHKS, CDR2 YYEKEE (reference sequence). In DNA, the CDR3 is TGTGCCAGCAGCTTGACCCCGTATAGCAATCAGCCCCAGCATTTT. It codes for CASSLTPYSNQPQHF.

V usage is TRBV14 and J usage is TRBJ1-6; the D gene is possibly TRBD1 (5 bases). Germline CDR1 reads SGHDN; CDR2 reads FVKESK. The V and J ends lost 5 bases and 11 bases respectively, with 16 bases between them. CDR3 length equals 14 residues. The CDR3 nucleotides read TGTGCCAGCAGCGCCTCGGGGGTTATGACACCCCTCCACTTT. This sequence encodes CASSASGVMTPLHF.

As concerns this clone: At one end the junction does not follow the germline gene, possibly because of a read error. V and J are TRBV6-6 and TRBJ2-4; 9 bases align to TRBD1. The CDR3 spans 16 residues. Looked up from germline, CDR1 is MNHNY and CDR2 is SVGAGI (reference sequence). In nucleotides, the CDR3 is TGTGCCAGCAGACCAACAGGGGGCGCAACCAAAAACATTCAGTGCTTC. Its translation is CASRPTGGATKNIQCF.

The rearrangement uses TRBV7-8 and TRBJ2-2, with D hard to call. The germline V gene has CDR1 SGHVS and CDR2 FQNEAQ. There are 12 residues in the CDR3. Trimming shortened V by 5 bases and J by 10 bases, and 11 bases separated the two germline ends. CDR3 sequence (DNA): TGTGCCAGCAGCCGTTCCTCGGAGGAGCTGTTTTTT. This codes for CASSRSSEELFF.

This CDR3 reads CASSSHTTVSSYEQYF. Here the CDR3 DNA reads TGTGCCAGCAGTTCCCACACGACAGTTAGCTCCTACGAGCAGTACTTC. The V gene is TRBV6-7, the J gene TRBJ2-7, with D possibly matching TRBD1 (5 bases). TRBV6-7 is reported as an ORF; its role is uncertain. CDR3 length: 16 residues. Trimming pared 4 bases from V and 0 bases from J, leaving 16 bases between.

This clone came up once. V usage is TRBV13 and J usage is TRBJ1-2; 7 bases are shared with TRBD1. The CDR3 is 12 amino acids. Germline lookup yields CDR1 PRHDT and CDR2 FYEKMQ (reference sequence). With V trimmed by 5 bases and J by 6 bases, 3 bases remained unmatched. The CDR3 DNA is TGTGCCAGCAGCAGGGGGACAGATGGCTACACCTTC. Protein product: CASSRGTDGYTF.

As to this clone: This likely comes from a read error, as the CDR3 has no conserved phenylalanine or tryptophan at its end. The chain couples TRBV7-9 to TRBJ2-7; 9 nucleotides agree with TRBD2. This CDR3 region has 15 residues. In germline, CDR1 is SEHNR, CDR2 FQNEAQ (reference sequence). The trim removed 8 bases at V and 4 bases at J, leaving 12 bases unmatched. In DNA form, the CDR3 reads TGTGCCAGCGGCCCTGGGAGCGGGGGGATATACGAGCAGTACCTC. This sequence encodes CASGPGSGGIYEQYL.

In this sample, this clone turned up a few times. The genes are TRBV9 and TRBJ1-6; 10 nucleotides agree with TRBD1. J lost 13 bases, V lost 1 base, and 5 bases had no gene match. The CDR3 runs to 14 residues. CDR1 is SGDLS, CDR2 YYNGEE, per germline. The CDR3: CASSVMGDRGPLHF. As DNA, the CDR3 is TGTGCCAGCAGCGTAATGGGGGACAGGGGTCCCCTCCACTTT. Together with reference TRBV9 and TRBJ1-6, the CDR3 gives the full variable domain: DSGVTQTPKHLITATGQRVTLRCSPRSGDLSVYWYQQSLDQGLQFLIQYYNGEERAKGNILERFSAQQFPDLHSELNLSSLELGDSALYFCASSVMGDRGPLHFGNGTRLTVT.

This chain's CDR3 is CASSRRPGQYDQETQYF. CDR3 DNA sequence: TGTGCCAGCAGTCGCCGCCCGGGACAGTACGACCAAGAGACCCAGTACTTC. The chain employs TRBV7-6 and TRBJ2-5; 7 bases are a match to TRBD1. Per germline, CDR1 SGHVS and CDR2 FNYEAQ. The CDR3 consists of 17 residues. With 6 bases clipped from V and 0 bases from J, the junction kept 13 bases outside the gene matches.

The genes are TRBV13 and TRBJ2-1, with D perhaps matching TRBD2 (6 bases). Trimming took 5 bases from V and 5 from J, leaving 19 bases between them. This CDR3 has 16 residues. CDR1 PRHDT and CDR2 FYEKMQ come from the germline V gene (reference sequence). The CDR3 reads CASSPYSGTLNNEQFF. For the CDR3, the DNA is TGTGCCAGCAGCCCATACTCCGGGACTCTTAACAATGAGCAGTTCTTC.

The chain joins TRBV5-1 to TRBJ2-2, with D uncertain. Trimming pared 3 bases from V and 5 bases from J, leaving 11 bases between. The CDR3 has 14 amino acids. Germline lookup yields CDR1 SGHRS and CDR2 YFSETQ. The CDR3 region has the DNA TGCGCCAGCAGCTCCGGGTGGGATACCGGGGAGCTGTTTTTT. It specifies CASSSGWDTGELFF.

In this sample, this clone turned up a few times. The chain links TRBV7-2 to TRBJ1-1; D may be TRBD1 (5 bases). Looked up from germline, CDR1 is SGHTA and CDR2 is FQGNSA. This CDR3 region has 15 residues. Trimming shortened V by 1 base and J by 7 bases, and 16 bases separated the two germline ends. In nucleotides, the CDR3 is TGTGCCAGCAGCTTAGACGGCAGGGTTGAGGGTGAAGCTTTCTTT. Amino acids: CASSLDGRVEGEAFF.

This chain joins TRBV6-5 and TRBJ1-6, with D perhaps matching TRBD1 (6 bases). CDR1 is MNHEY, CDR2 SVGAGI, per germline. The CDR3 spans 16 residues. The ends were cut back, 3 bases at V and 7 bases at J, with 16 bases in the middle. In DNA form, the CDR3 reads TGTGCCAGCAGTTATTCCCAGGTGGGGGGCAATTCACCCCTCCACTTT. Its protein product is CASSYSQVGGNSPLHF.

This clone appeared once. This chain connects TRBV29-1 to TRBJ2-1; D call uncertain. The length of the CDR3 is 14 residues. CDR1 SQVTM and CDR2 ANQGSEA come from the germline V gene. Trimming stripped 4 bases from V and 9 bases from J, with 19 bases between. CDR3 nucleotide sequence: TGCAGCGTTGTCCCTCCCATACACCTCCGTGAGCAGTTCTTC. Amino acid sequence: CSVVPPIHLREQFF.

CDR3 in amino acids: CASSRSGGSRETQYF. The CDR3 DNA reads as TGTGCCAGCAGCCGCAGCGGGGGGAGTCGAGAGACCCAGTACTTC. The chain uses TRBV7-7 and TRBJ2-5; TRBD2 matches 9 bases. The CDR3 is 15 amino acids. The junction had 8 bases not matched to a gene; V was cut back by 5 bases and J by 4 bases. Germline-derived CDR1 and CDR2 are SSHAT and FNYEAQ (reference sequence).

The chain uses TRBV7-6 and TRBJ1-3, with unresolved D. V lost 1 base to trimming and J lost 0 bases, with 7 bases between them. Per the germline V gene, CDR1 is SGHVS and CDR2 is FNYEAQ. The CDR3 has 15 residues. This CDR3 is CASSLGFLSGNTIYF. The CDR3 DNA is TGTGCCAGCAGCTTAGGATTTCTCTCTGGAAACACCATATATTTT.

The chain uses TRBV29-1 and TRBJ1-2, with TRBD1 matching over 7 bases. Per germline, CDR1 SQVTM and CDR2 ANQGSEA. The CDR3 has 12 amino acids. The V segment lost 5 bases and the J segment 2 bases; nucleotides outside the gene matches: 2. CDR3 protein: CSVTTGNYGYTF. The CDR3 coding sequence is TGCAGCGTTACGACAGGGAACTATGGCTACACCTTC.

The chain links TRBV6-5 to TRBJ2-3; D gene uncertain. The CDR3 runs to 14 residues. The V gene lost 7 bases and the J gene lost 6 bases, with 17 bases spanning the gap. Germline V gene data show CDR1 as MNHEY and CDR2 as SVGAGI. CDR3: CASNPSVYSDTQYF. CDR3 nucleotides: TGTGCCAGCAACCCGAGCGTATATTCGGATACGCAGTATTTT.

This CDR3 reads CASSRTGTRVINEQFF. CDR3 DNA: TGTGCCAGCAGCCGAACCGGGACTAGAGTTATCAATGAGCAGTTCTTC. The V and J genes are TRBV7-6 and TRBJ2-1, with TRBD2 matching 8 bases. The V and J ends lost 5 bases and 6 bases, in that order; junction bases with no gene match: 12. This CDR3 is built from 16 residues. The germline gives CDR1 SGHVS, CDR2 FNYEAQ.

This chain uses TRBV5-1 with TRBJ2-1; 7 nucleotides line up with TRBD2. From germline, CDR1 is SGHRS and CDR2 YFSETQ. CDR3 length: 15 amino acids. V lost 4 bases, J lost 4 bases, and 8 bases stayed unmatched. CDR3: CASSPRPGGYNEQFF. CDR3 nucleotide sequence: TGCGCCAGCAGCCCCCGCCCGGGGGGATACAATGAGCAGTTCTTC.

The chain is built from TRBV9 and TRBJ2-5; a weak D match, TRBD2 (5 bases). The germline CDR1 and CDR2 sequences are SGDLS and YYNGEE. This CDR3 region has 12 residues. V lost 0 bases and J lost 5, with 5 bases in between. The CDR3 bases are TGTGCCAGCAGCGTAGGGGAGGAGACCCAGTACTTC. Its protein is CASSVGEETQYF.

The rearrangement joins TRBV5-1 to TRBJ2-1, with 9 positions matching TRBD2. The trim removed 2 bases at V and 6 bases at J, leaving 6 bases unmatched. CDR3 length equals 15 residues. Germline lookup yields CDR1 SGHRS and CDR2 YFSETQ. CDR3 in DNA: TGCGCCAGCAGCTTTCCTAGCGGGGAAGGCAATGAGCAGTTCTTC. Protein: CASSFPSGEGNEQFF.